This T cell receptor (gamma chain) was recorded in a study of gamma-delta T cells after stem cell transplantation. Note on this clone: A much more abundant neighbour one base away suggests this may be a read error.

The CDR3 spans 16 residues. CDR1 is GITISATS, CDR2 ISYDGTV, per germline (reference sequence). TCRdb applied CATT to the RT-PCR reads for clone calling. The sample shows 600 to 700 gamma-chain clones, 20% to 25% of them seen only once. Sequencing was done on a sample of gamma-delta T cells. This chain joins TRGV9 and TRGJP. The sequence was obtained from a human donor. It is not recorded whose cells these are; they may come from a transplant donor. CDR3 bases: TGTGCCTTGTGGGAGCCACAAGAGTTGGGCAAAAAAAACAAGGTATTT. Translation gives CALWEPQELGKKNKVF.